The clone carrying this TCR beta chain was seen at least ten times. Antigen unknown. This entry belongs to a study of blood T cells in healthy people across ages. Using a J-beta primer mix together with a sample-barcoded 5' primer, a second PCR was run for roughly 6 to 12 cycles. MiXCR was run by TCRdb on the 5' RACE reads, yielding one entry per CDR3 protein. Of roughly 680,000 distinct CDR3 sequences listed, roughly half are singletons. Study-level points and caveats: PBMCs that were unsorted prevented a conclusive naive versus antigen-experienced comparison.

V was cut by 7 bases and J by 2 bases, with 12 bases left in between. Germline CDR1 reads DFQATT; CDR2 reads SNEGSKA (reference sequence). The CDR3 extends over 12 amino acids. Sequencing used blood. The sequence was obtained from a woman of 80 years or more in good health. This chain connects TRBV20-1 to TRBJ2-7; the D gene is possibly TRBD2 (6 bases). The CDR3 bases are TGCAGTGGGAGGGGCTACACCTACGAGCAGTACTTC. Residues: CSGRGYTYEQYF.